The 7 T cell receptor beta chains reported below all come from one sample, sequenced in a study of beta chain features in type 1 diabetes. The authors reverse transcribed all of the isolated RNA, so sequencing captured expressed TCRB transcripts. Repertoires were generated with immunoSEQ multiplex PCR, while TCRdb's copy carries only in-frame clones and drops some. The sample lists hundreds of thousands of clones, around 15% occurring once. These receptors have no identified antigens. General study results and limits: Moderately but significantly shorter TCRB CDR3s were found in Type 1 diabetes patients in all four CD4+ subsets.

Sequenced input: naive CD4+ T cells from blood. The source is a man between 18 and 35 years old with type 1 diabetes.

A word on this clone: Within the sample, other DNA sequences also encode this same CDR3. The genes are TRBV6-5 and TRBJ1-5; TRBD1 aligns across 7 bases. CDR1 and CDR2 from the germline V gene are MNHEY and SVGAGI. Trimming cost V 6 bases and J 1 base; bases outside gene matches: 3. CDR3 length equals 14 residues. The CDR3 protein is CASSLGQSNQPQHF. In DNA, the CDR3 is TGTGCCAGCAGCCTGGGACAGAGCAATCAGCCCCAGCATTTT.

This clone appeared a few times. The genes are TRBV30 and TRBJ1-2; tentative D call: TRBD1 (6 bases). Trimming stripped 8 bases from V and 0 bases from J, with 13 bases between. CDR3 length: 13 amino acids. CDR1 and CDR2 (germline): GTSNPN, SVGIG (reference sequence). The CDR3 DNA reads TGTGCCCAGGGGCAGGCAGCTAACTATGGCTACACCTTC. Translated, it gives CAQGQAANYGYTF.

In this sample, this clone turned up a few times. In the same sample, other DNA sequences code for this CDR3. V usage is TRBV30 and J usage is TRBJ1-3; no reliable D call. This CDR3 region has 12 residues. V gave up 2 bases and J gave up 3 bases, with 5 bases separating them. Germline CDR1 GTSNPN, CDR2 SVGIG (reference sequence). The CDR3: CAWSISGNTIYF. As DNA, the CDR3 is TGTGCCTGGAGTATAAGTGGAAACACCATATATTTT.

This clone was picked up a small number of times. The chain carries TRBV30 and TRBJ2-3; 9 bases line up with TRBD1. Germline V gene data show CDR1 as GTSNPN and CDR2 as SVGIG (reference sequence). The V segment lost 6 bases and the J segment 10 bases; nucleotides outside the gene matches: 14. The CDR3 is 14 amino acids. CDR3 residues: CACQTPGQGGPQYF. The CDR3 DNA is TGTGCCTGCCAGACACCGGGACAGGGTGGGCCGCAGTATTTT.

This clone turned up a few times. Other DNA variants within this sample encode the same CDR3. V gene TRBV30 combines with J gene TRBJ2-3; D is unclear. V was trimmed by 1 base and J by 6 bases, leaving 14 bases between them. Germline V gene sequence: CDR1 GTSNPN, CDR2 SVGIG (reference sequence). The CDR3 runs to 14 residues. The CDR3 reads CAWSGGPWSDTQYF. In DNA form, the CDR3 reads TGTGCCTGGAGTGGGGGTCCTTGGTCGGATACGCAGTATTTT.

This clone was seen only a few times. The chain employs TRBV6-1 and TRBJ1-5, with D unclear. Germline CDR1 is MNHNS and CDR2 is SASEGT. The CDR3 spans 13 residues. Deletions cut 5 bases from V and 1 base from J, with 6 bases between. The CDR3: CASSQTSNQPQHF. The DNA of the CDR3 is TGTGCCAGCAGTCAAACGAGCAATCAGCCCCAGCATTTT.

This clone was observed a handful of times. The V gene is TRBV28, the J gene TRBJ1-2, with 7 bases lining up with TRBD1. Germline V CDR1 and CDR2: MDHEN, SYDVKM. This CDR3 has 14 residues. J gave up 4 bases and V 5 bases, and 7 bases lay outside the gene matches. CDR3 nucleotide sequence: TGTGCCAGCAGTCGAGACAGGGCGGTCTATGGCTACACCTTC. Its protein product is CASSRDRAVYGYTF.